One TCR beta chain is described in this entry. Its antigen is currently unknown. TCRdb's table, derived via immunoSEQ multiplex PCR, lists solely in-frame clones and lacks some. The table has about 120,000 clones, about 95% seen once. The sample belongs to a study of graft-versus-host responses after intestinal transplantation. Turning to the study itself: Transplant recipients had multivisceral, liver-intestinal, or isolated intestinal grafts. Each recipient received anti-thymocyte globulin induction, then tacrolimus and steroids for approximately 3 years. The study's findings and limits: Across patients carrying graft-donor T cell macrochimerism, allografts held high graft-versus-host to host-versus-graft clonal ratios. Peak GvH clone levels in circulation were associated with early post-transplant HvG declines.

Germline V lookup: CDR1 SGHRS, CDR2 YFSETQ. CDR3 length: 17 amino acids. The sequence was obtained from a human donor who received an intestinal transplant. The rearrangement joins TRBV5-1 to TRBJ2-5; 9 bases are shared with TRBD2. TRBJ2-7 matches the DNA end more closely, so the J call is doubtful. The sequences come from unstimulated CD8+ T cells sorted from spleen or lymph node cells, collected before intestinal transplant. Here the CDR3 reads CASSLASGRTLSYEQYF. In DNA, the CDR3 is TGCGCCAGCAGCTTGGCCAGCGGGAGGACTCTCTCCTACGAGCAGTACTTC.